The clone carrying this T cell receptor beta chain was seen a handful of times. Antigen: not known. Focal radiation and CTLA-4 blockade (ipilimumab) were tested in chemo-refractory metastatic non-small-cell lung cancer patients. This entry is derived from a study of radiotherapy plus CTLA-4 blockade in lung cancer. Study context: The study recorded objective responses in 18% of patients and disease control in about 31%.

Study-wide points: Among blood TCR repertoires after radiotherapy plus ipilimumab, tumor-derived clones expanded.

The protocol was immunoSEQ multiplex PCR, while the TCRdb copy is restricted to in-frame clones and leaves out a portion. The sample includes nearly 110,000 clones, over 75% of them seen just once. V shed 5 bases and J shed 8 bases, with 13 bases lying between them. From germline, CDR1 is PRHDT and CDR2 FYEKMQ (reference sequence). This CDR3 contains 14 residues. This clonotype originated in a human donor with non-small cell lung cancer that progressed on radiotherapy plus ipilimumab. Some clones in this sample may be carry-over from other donors' samples. This rearrangement joins TRBV13 to TRBJ1-6; D possibly corresponds to TRBD1 (6 bases). Sequencing was performed on peripheral blood, taken from a patient treated with radiotherapy plus ipilimumab. The CDR3 DNA reads TGTGCCAGCAGCCCCCCAGGGGCTGATTCACCCCTCCACTTT. Its protein product is CASSPPGADSPLHF.